This T cell receptor beta chain was documented in a study of T cells in Graves' hyperthyroidism and ophthalmopathy. This clonotype appeared a few times. Researchers amplified the TCR beta CDR3 regions from RNA transcripts. A first-round RT-PCR of the TCR CDR3 used the HTBI primer set. TCRdb itself ran the multiplex PCR reads through MiXCR, one entry per CDR3 protein. In the table there are around 540,000 distinct CDR3 sequences, about 45% of which are singletons. This CDR3 is built from 14 residues. CDR1 and CDR2 (germline): DFQATT, SNEGSKA (reference sequence). Deletions cut 2 bases from V and 5 bases from J, with 15 bases between.

The origin of this receptor is a woman aged 18-35 years with Graves' hyperthyroidism. The sequenced material came from peripheral blood or thyroid tissue (not recorded which). J is TRBJ2-5 and V is TRBV20-1, with a possible D match to TRBD2 (6 bases). As DNA, the CDR3 is TGCAGTGCTAGATACCTCGGGAGACCGGAGACCCAGTACTTC. Its protein product is CSARYLGRPETQYF.